This paragraph reports one T cell receptor (beta chain). The target antigen is unknown. Excluded: other autoimmune disease, uncontrolled infection, pregnancy or lactation. Germline values: CDR1 SEHNR, CDR2 FQNEAQ (reference sequence). This CDR3 has 16 amino acids. V gave up 5 bases and J gave up 0 bases, with 14 bases separating them. RNA transcripts were the source from which TCR beta CDR3 regions were amplified. HTBI primers were employed in first-round RT-PCR, then a second-round multiplex PCR followed. TCRdb reprocessed the multiplex PCR reads via MiXCR and lists one record per CDR3 protein. The top ten clones hold roughly 4.5% of a sample with 500,000 to 600,000 distinct CDR3 sequences, under 40% of them seen once. The sample belongs to a study of Graves' ophthalmopathy and Graves' hyperthyroidism. Regarding the study as a whole: Blood contained most expanded thyroid clonotypes exceeding 0.001 frequency.

The clonotype originates from an adult man with Graves' hyperthyroidism. This sequence joins TRBV7-9 and TRBJ2-4, with D unclear. Material: peripheral blood or thyroid tissue (not recorded which). In nucleotides, the CDR3 is TGTGCCAGCAGCCAAAATATGGGCCTAGCCAAAAACATTCAGTACTTC. This encodes CASSQNMGLAKNIQYF.